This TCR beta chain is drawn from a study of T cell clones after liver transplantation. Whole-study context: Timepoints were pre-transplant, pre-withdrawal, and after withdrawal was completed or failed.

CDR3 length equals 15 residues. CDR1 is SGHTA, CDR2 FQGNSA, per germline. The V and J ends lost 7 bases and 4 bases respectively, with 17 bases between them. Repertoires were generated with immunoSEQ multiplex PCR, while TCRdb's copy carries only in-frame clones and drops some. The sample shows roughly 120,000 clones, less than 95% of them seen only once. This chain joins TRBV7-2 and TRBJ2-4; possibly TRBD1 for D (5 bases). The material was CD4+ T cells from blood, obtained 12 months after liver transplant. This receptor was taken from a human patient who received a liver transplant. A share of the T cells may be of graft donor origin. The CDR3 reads CASNFGQITKNIQYF. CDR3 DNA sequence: TGTGCCAGCAACTTCGGACAAATTACTAAAAACATTCAGTACTTC.